This T cell receptor beta chain appears in the sequencing data of a study of shared clonotypes between healthy human individuals (dated by TCRdb to the early 2020s). Background for the entire study: The cohort included a few men and a couple of women between 18 and 49 years of age. For each donor, CD4 naive and CD4 memory were each given three plates, CD8 naive was given two plates, and CD8 memory was given one plate. To estimate repertoire size and how much clonotypes are shared between individuals, the study performed deep sequencing of blood TCR repertoires from a few healthy adults. Different laboratories and diverse techniques were used to prepare libraries and sequence TCR repertoires, to increase sequencing depth and limit assay-specific biases. Between about 0.85 and 9.5 billion PBMCs per donor were obtained by leukapheresis. Results the study describes overall, beyond this receptor: Compared with non-shared clonotypes, clonotypes shared by all four sorted-subset donors had higher generation probabilities. Based on pairwise subsampling, the degree of clonotype sharing among donors was expected to be affected by sequencing depth. The genetic and exposure-history diversity represented was limited by the small number of donors. Even with the large sequencing depth, rarefaction of the sorted-subset datasets indicated that sequencing was incomplete. Larger estimated clonotype richness was generally found for naive subsets than for memory subsets. Sampling was restricted to blood, and TCR repertoires in tissue are likely to differ from TCR repertoires in blood. Around 5% of naive CD4, roughly 3.5% of naive CD8, approximately 2.2% of memory CD4, and 0.35% to 0.4% of memory CD8 clonotypes were shared across a few donors.

Points on this clone: This clone's antigen is unknown. No much larger clonotype is one base removed from it; base qualities were not supplied.

Using the deep immunoSEQ assay, TCR CDR3 regions were amplified from genomic DNA by multiplex PCR. Extracted genomic DNA from each cell subset was distributed evenly across all wells of several immunoSEQ 96-well plates, and each plate was treated as a replicate. Each replicate PCR for sorted subsets received 150 to 250 ng genomic DNA, equal to 28,000 or so T cell genomes. Purified libraries were measured with a Qubit 3.0 fluorometer, size-checked on a Bioanalyzer 2100, and measured again with the KAPA Library Quantification kit. Each immunoSEQ 96-well plate was sequenced on its own single-read 150-cycle Illumina NextSeq 550 flow cell. Concerning the study's data processing: The immunoSEQ output contained only junctional sequences without quality scores, so filtering could not match that applied to full-length reads. Sequences were annotated with PyIR, a Python wrapper for IgBLAST v1.9, using IMGT germline references to assign V/J genes and CDR3. Reads were filtered out if the reads had weak V/J assignments (E-value above 1e-6), no CDR3, stop codons, out-of-frame junctions, or ambiguous translated residues. V3J clonotypes were defined by identical inferred V gene, J gene, and CDR3 amino acid sequence. Percentage overlap between repertoires was computed as shared unique clonotypes divided by the size of the smaller repertoire. Richness of each repertoire was evaluated using RTK rarefaction, the Chao1 estimator, and Recon v2.1 estimates of unobserved clonotypes. OLGA was used to compute generation probabilities for all TCRbeta clonotypes that the gDNA method yielded from a handful of donors. Entries here come from immuneACCESS through TCRdb and include only in-frame sequences with V and J called. Some clones fail to appear in such tables; in the studies checked, an unresolved V gene covers under half of the shortfall, and the cause of the remainder is unknown. V, J and clone size derive from that table, while D and trimming were established from the DNA sequence. This sample has 600,000 to 750,000 clones in its table, and roughly 72% of those were observed once. Of the sample, about 1.7% is held by the ten largest clones.

From the germline V gene (reference sequence), CDR1 is GTSNPN and CDR2 is SVGIG. Relative to germline, V is missing 2 bases and J is missing 3 bases, with 4 bases of the junction outside any gene match. From the cysteine through the phenylalanine, the CDR3 covers 15 amino acids. Only the CDR3 portion is preserved as DNA: 45 bases, with reading frame beginning at the first base. Donors were healthy HIV-negative adults with no recently reported acute infections or vaccinations. Every donor was a Caucasian adult residing in Nashville, Tennessee, USA. CD4+ T cells were enriched by magnetic negative selection, after which naive cells were positively selected on CD45RA and the negative fraction was taken as the memory subset. Blood was obtained by leukapheresis, after which PBMCs were separated by Ficoll-Histopaque density gradient centrifugation and cryopreserved in liquid nitrogen vapor phase. Analytical flow cytometry was used to check the purity and quantity of each magnetically sorted T cell population. Each sorted fraction had its genomic DNA isolated and then quantified by UV absorbance on a Nanodrop 2000c.

The chain links TRBV30 with TRBJ1-1; 12 bases in the middle match TRBD1. The receptor comes from a woman between 25 and 40 years old in good health. Sequenced input: memory CD4+ T cells sorted from blood. The sample's cell subset or site label is to be understood as: CD45RA-negative fraction. The CDR3 loop reads CAWSLGTGGYTEAFF. In nucleotides, the sequence is TGTGCCTGGAGTTTGGGGACAGGGGGCTACACTGAAGCTTTCTTT.